The 20 T cell receptor beta chains below come from one sample, sequenced in a study of regulatory T cells in long-lasting Graves disease (TCRdb year 2021). The time point label here, explained by the study, means: newly diagnosed GD, antithyroid drugs for less than 3 months. RNA was extracted from PBMCs in TRIzol for both TCR sequencing and RNA sequencing. Library generation was performed with multiplex PCR. Reads for this sample came from an Illumina HiSeq 4000. TCR beta libraries were built with iRepertoire HTBI primers and Arm-PCR amplification of CDR3 regions. The raw public reads went through TCRdb reprocessing: fastp at Q25, MiXCR clone calling, in-frame beta chains kept. A single entry per CDR3 protein holds the most common genes and DNA from its merged rows. The sample includes hundreds of thousands of distinct CDR3 sequences, with about 16% observed a single time. Of the sample, approximately 20% falls within the top ten clones.

The same sample was also studied in work on T cells in Graves' hyperthyroidism and ophthalmopathy.

Sample: peripheral blood mononuclear cells (PBMCs), taken at new diagnosis, from a patient treated with antithyroid drugs. The receptors shown here come from a woman aged 25-40 years with Graves disease. Donor details come from another sample of the same person, matched by shared clones.

The chain recombines TRBV5-5 with TRBJ2-7; 9 bases map to TRBD2. The ends lost 3 bases at V and 5 bases at J; junction bases unmatched: 21. The CDR3 is 19 residues long. Germline V lookup: CDR1 SGHKS, CDR2 YYEKEE (reference sequence). The CDR3 nucleotides are TGTGCCAGCAGCTCGAAGGGGCGCCCACTAGCGGGTCATGGGGACGAGCAGTACTTC. Amino acid sequence: CASSSKGRPLAGHGDEQYF.

This chain joins TRBV24-1 and TRBJ1-2; tentatively, D is TRBD1 (5 bases). The CDR3 is 13 amino acids. Germline V gene lookup returns CDR1 KGHDR and CDR2 SFDVKD. Trimming left V 0 bases short and J 10 bases short, with 11 bases between. CDR3 in DNA: TGTGCCACCAGTGATTTGCTAGGGGACTTCTACACCTTC. Protein product: CATSDLLGDFYTF.

The chain combines TRBV18 with TRBJ1-1; D remains unclear. Trimming cost V 3 bases and J 0 bases, with 17 bases left between them. Germline V gene data show CDR1 as KGHSH and CDR2 as LQKENI. The CDR3 contains 17 residues. The CDR3 DNA is TGTGCCAGCTCACCGGTTACCCAGAATTTAATGAACACTGAAGCTTTCTTT. Translating gives CASSPVTQNLMNTEAFF.

This clonotype was seen many times. The gene calls are TRBV7-9 and TRBJ2-2; a weak D match, TRBD1 (5 bases). CDR1 and CDR2 from the germline V gene are SEHNR and FQNEAQ (reference sequence). V was clipped by 8 bases and J by 6 bases, with 13 bases between them. The CDR3 loop spans 13 amino acids. The CDR3 protein is CASRSDSSGELFF. The CDR3 nucleotides are TGTGCCAGCCGCTCTGACAGTTCCGGGGAGCTGTTTTTT.

This sequence joins TRBV20-1 and TRBJ2-7; TRBD1 might be the D (6 bases). Germline-derived CDR1 and CDR2 are DFQATT and SNEGSKA (reference sequence). Trimming took 0 bases from V and 2 from J, leaving 20 bases between them. The CDR3 totals 17 residues. For the CDR3, the DNA is TGCAGTGCTAGAGATCTCACCCCGACAGGTAATCCCTACGAGCAGTACTTC. Its protein is CSARDLTPTGNPYEQYF.

This clonotype was found many times. The rearrangement joins TRBV12-5 to TRBJ2-2; D remains ambiguous. The CDR3 loop spans 14 amino acids. Germline-derived CDR1 and CDR2 are LGHNT and FRNRAP. V was trimmed by 2 bases and J by 7 bases, leaving 11 bases between them. The CDR3 bases are TGTGCTAGTGGTTTGTTCCCAAGAGTCGGGGAGCTGTTTTTT. Its translation is CASGLFPRVGELFF.

This rearrangement joins TRBV12-3 or TRBV12-4 to TRBJ2-5; 10 bases match TRBD1. The V gene end was trimmed by 8 bases and the J gene end by 3 bases; junction bases not matched to a gene: 6. This CDR3 comprises 14 residues. CDR3 in amino acids: CASRAGTGEETQYF. The CDR3 DNA follows: TGTGCCAGCCGAGCCGGGACAGGGGAAGAGACCCAGTACTTC.

This chain joins TRBV6-1 and TRBJ2-7; no firm D call. The CDR3 is 13 amino acids. V was pared by 6 bases and J by 4 bases, with 13 bases between. Germline loops: CDR1 MNHNS, CDR2 SASEGT. In DNA form, the CDR3 reads TGTGCCAGCAGCCAGGACCCGTGGTACGAGCAGTACTTC. This translates into CASSQDPWYEQYF.

This clonotype has at least ten counts. The rearrangement uses TRBV5-1 and TRBJ2-7; D might be TRBD2 (5 bases). Germline V gene data show CDR1 as SGHRS and CDR2 as YFSETQ. The CDR3 spans 14 residues. Trimming took off 2 bases at V and 4 bases at J, with 13 bases between the two ends. Written as DNA, the CDR3 is TGCGCCAGCAGCTTTCAGAGCCCGGGGTACGAGCAGTACTTC. Translating it yields CASSFQSPGYEQYF.

This clonotype came up a few times. The chain uses TRBV5-6 and TRBJ2-3; no clear D gene. The germline V gene encodes CDR1 SGHDT and CDR2 YYEEEE. V was trimmed by 0 bases and J by 0 bases, leaving 14 bases between them. This CDR3 contains 17 residues. The CDR3 here is CASSLAYTGSSTDTQYF. The CDR3 DNA reads TGTGCCAGCAGCTTGGCGTATACGGGTTCTAGCACAGATACGCAGTATTTT.

This clonotype has ten or more counts. The rearrangement joins TRBV2 to TRBJ2-7; 8 positions agree with TRBD2. The CDR3 loop spans 14 amino acids. Germline V CDR1 and CDR2: SNHLY, FYNNEI. J gave up 1 base and V 4 bases, and 3 bases lay outside the gene matches. In nucleotides, the CDR3 is TGTGCCAGCAGTGTTCGGGAGGGATCCTACGAGCAGTACTTC. Protein: CASSVREGSYEQYF.

The V gene is TRBV24-1, the J gene TRBJ1-5; D is unresolved. V was shortened by 4 bases and J by 2 bases, with 5 bases between the two germline ends. Germline-derived CDR1 and CDR2 are KGHDR and SFDVKD. CDR3 length equals 13 residues. The CDR3 here is CATSDGRNQPQHF. The DNA for the CDR3 is TGTGCCACCAGTGACGGGCGCAATCAGCCCCAGCATTTT.

The rearrangement uses TRBV7-2 and TRBJ2-1, with TRBD2 matching over 7 bases. This CDR3 contains 16 residues. The germline gives CDR1 SGHTA, CDR2 FQGNSA. Trimming cost V 5 bases and J 4 bases; bases outside gene matches: 11. In nucleotides, the CDR3 is TGTGCCAGCAGCCGAGCCGGGACTACGGGGTACAATGAGCAGTTCTTC. Translating gives CASSRAGTTGYNEQFF.

This clonotype was detected ten times or more. The rearrangement links TRBV7-9 to TRBJ2-7; 11 positions agree with TRBD1. The V gene end was trimmed by 3 bases and the J gene end by 6 bases; junction bases not matched to a gene: 7. Per germline, CDR1 SEHNR and CDR2 FQNEAQ (reference sequence). This CDR3 comprises 15 residues. The CDR3 DNA reads as TGTGCCAGCAGCTTTCCCGGACAGGGGGCTGTCGAGCAGTACTTC. Translation gives CASSFPGQGAVEQYF.

The gene calls are TRBV3-1 and TRBJ2-7, with D possibly matching TRBD2 (6 bases). Germline values: CDR1 LGHDT, CDR2 YNNKEL (reference sequence). This CDR3 is built from 17 residues. V lost 4 bases and J 0 bases, leaving 19 bases between the germline ends. CDR3 in DNA: TGTGCCAGCAGCCCTACTCAATTGCGCGGGGTCTCCTACGAGCAGTACTTC. Translation gives CASSPTQLRGVSYEQYF.

This clonotype has just a few counts. The V and J genes are TRBV2 and TRBJ2-1; D gene uncertain. The CDR3 is 11 residues long. From germline, CDR1 is SNHLY and CDR2 FYNNEI. V lost 8 bases, J lost 9 bases, and 11 bases lay in between. CDR3 nucleotides: TGTGCCAGCCTTGCAGGTAGTGAGCAGTTCTTC. Residues: CASLAGSEQFF.

This clonotype has a handful of counts. At one boundary the junction diverges from the germline segment, which might be a read error. The V and J genes are TRBV3-1 and TRBJ1-2, with TRBD1 matching 7 bases. Germline V gene lookup returns CDR1 LGHDT and CDR2 YNNKEL (reference sequence). This CDR3 spans 14 amino acids. In DNA, the CDR3 is TGTGCCAGCAACCAAGAGGATACAGGGGATGGCTACACCTTC. Encoded protein: CASNQEDTGDGYTF.

The gene calls are TRBV7-9 and TRBJ2-3, with D perhaps assigned TRBD1 or TRBD2 (5 bases each). The germline gives CDR1 SEHNR, CDR2 FQNEAQ (reference sequence). Trimming cost V 5 bases and J 5 bases, with 11 bases left between them. The CDR3 consists of 13 residues. The CDR3 nucleotides read TGTGCCAGCAGCCCTCGGGACGTAGATACGCAGTATTTT. It translates to CASSPRDVDTQYF.

This clonotype was found a few times. The CDR3 protein is CASSTKLGVYEQYF. The CDR3 DNA reads TGTGCCAGTAGTACCAAGCTGGGAGTCTACGAGCAGTACTTC. The rearrangement links TRBV19 to TRBJ2-7, with a possible D match to TRBD2 (5 bases). This CDR3 is 14 amino acids long. Germline CDR1 reads LNHDA; CDR2 reads SQIVND (reference sequence). V was clipped by 4 bases and J by 3 bases, with 13 bases between them.

This clonotype was picked up many times. The chain uses TRBV7-2 and TRBJ1-2; no clear D. V lost 0 bases to trimming and J lost 8 bases, with 7 bases between them. From germline, CDR1 is SGHTA and CDR2 FQGNSA. The CDR3 totals 12 residues. CDR3 in DNA: TGTGCCAGCAGCTTAGCCCAGCTGGGCTACACCTTC. Its protein product is CASSLAQLGYTF.